This T cell receptor (beta chain) was obtained from a study of T cell repertoires in cytomegalovirus infection. Looking at the study overall: CMV infection together with matching HLA type was indicated by public TCR beta signatures.

This CDR3 has 14 amino acids. The V gene end was trimmed by 7 bases and the J gene end by 6 bases; junction bases not matched to a gene: 8. Germline V gives CDR1 SEHNR, CDR2 FQNEAQ (reference sequence). Study-wide results and limits: The study found HLA-C-restricted CMV-specific TCR beta clonotypes dominating the ex vivo response. The study identified carriers of CMV plus the relevant HLA from cumulative public TCR beta family frequency.

This clonotype was counted ten times or more. As yet, its antigen is unknown. Via MiXCR, TCRdb re-called the reads, giving one row per CDR3 protein. This table has approximately 500,000 distinct CDR3 sequences, roughly 10% appearing once. The sample consisted of PBMCs. The chain links TRBV7-9 to TRBJ2-7, with 11 bases lining up with TRBD1. This receptor was taken from a human donor in good health (CMV status not recorded). Some clones in this sample may be carry-over from other donors' samples. CDR3 residues: CASKPGQGVFEQYF. CDR3 bases: TGTGCCAGCAAGCCGGGACAGGGGGTGTTCGAGCAGTACTTC.